This T cell receptor (beta chain) emerged from a study of neoadjuvant anti-PD-1 for oral cavity cancer. Time point: after neoadjuvant nivolumab, at surgical resection. Patients had HPV-negative, locally advanced oral cavity squamous cell carcinoma. PBMCs were not maintained or expanded in culture before analysis. Study-level points and caveats: PBMC Gini-index clonality exceeded responders' in non-responders post-nivolumab. TCR analyses covered only three patients per response group.

The count of this clone is one. What it binds is unknown. Sequencing was performed with immunoSEQ multiplex PCR; in TCRdb, only in-frame clones are kept and a portion is missing. Counted here are about 68,000 clones, approximately 84% occurring once; the ten biggest clones make up 3% to 3.5%. Between the trimmed V and J ends, which lost 0 bases and 7 bases, there was a span of 16 bases. Germline assignment: CDR1 SGDLS and CDR2 YYNGEE. The CDR3 loop spans 16 amino acids. Material: PBMCs, obtained after nivolumab (anti-PD-1) treatment. The sequence was collected from a person between 40 and 79 years old with oral cavity squamous cell carcinoma. The chain joins TRBV9 to TRBJ2-2; no clear D. The CDR3 loop reads CASSVVEAFSSGELFF. The CDR3 nucleotides read TGTGCCAGCAGCGTAGTGGAAGCCTTCTCAAGCGGGGAGCTGTTTTTT.